A single sample is the source of the 8 T cell receptor beta chains below, sequenced in a study of CD8 T cells in ankylosing spondylitis. TCRdb used MiXCR to reprocess the 5' RACE reads, holding one entry per CDR3 protein. The profile covers 400,000 to 450,000 distinct CDR3 sequences, with 15% to 20% appearing a single time and over 0.9% taken by the ten largest. Study-level results: Several highly homologous variants made up a TCR beta motif, and this motif appeared characteristic of ankylosing spondylitis blood.

The antigens of these receptors remain unknown. The sequenced sample consisted of blood, either unsorted or a sorted T cell fraction (not recorded which). The source is a male donor with ankylosing spondylitis.

The sample holds a few counts of this clonotype. The chain combines TRBV5-1 with TRBJ1-1; maybe TRBD1 (6 bases). This CDR3 spans 16 amino acids. Looked up from germline, CDR1 is SGHRS and CDR2 is YFSETQ. Trimming shortened V by 0 bases and J by 5 bases, and 17 bases separated the two germline ends. CDR3 amino acids: CASSLDGQGQATEAFF. The CDR3 nucleotides are TGCGCCAGCAGCTTGGACGGCCAGGGGCAGGCAACTGAAGCTTTCTTT.

A few counts support this clonotype. This chain uses TRBV2 with TRBJ2-7, with 10 bases fitting TRBD2. CDR1 and CDR2 (germline): SNHLY, FYNNEI. Trimming took 5 bases from V and 4 from J; bases not matched to a gene: 5. There are 14 residues in the CDR3. In DNA form, the CDR3 reads TGTGCCAGCAGTAAAAGCGGGAGGGGGTACGAGCAGTACTTC. Translation: CASSKSGRGYEQYF.

This clonotype came up a few times. This chain uses TRBV12-3 or TRBV12-4 with TRBJ2-3; D gene uncertain. The CDR3 totals 16 residues. Trimming removed 6 bases at V and 0 bases at J, with 16 bases between. The CDR3 reads CASSPRPYPSTDTQYF. Here the CDR3 DNA reads TGTGCCAGCAGCCCGAGACCGTACCCAAGCACAGATACGCAGTATTTT.

The chain joins TRBV7-3 to TRBJ2-7, with TRBD2 identical over 7 bases. CDR3 length: 15 residues. J was trimmed by 3 bases and V by 3 bases; bases with no gene match: 8. CDR1 is SGHTA and CDR2 is FQGTGA in the germline V gene. The CDR3 DNA follows: TGTGCCAGCAGCTTGAGGGAGGGATTCGGCTACGAGCAGTACTTC. Translation gives CASSLREGFGYEQYF.

This clonotype has just a few counts. The chain links TRBV27 to TRBJ2-7; tentative D call: TRBD1 (6 bases). The length of the CDR3 is 15 residues. V lost 6 bases and J 3 bases, leaving 18 bases between the germline ends. Germline CDR1 MNHEY, CDR2 SMNVEV (reference sequence). Here the CDR3 DNA reads TGTGCCAGCAGCTCCCTGGGGGCGGAATTCTACGAGCAGTACTTC. The encoded protein is CASSSLGAEFYEQYF.

The genes are TRBV12-3 or TRBV12-4 and TRBJ1-6; tentative D call: TRBD1 (5 bases). CDR3 length: 13 residues. Trimming pared 6 bases from V and 9 bases from J, leaving 12 bases between. The DNA of the CDR3 is TGTGCCAGCAGCCTGGACAATTCTTCACCCCTCCACTTT. It specifies CASSLDNSSPLHF.

This clonotype appeared once. The chain recombines TRBV6-1 with TRBJ1-3; D is perhaps TRBD1 (6 bases). Between the trimmed V and J ends, which lost 7 bases and 0 bases, there was a span of 13 bases. This CDR3 contains 15 residues. Germline lookup yields CDR1 MNHNS and CDR2 SASEGT. CDR3: CASTHLQGSGNTIYF. In DNA, the CDR3 is TGTGCCAGCACCCACCTACAGGGCTCTGGAAACACCATATATTTT.

This clonotype was detected a few times. The V gene is TRBV30, the J gene TRBJ2-7; D call uncertain. V gave up 0 bases and J gave up 0 bases, with 9 bases separating them. This CDR3 is built from 14 residues. Germline-derived CDR1 and CDR2 are GTSNPN and SVGIG (reference sequence). The CDR3 spells CAWSVRLSSYEQYF. In DNA form, the CDR3 reads TGTGCCTGGAGTGTACGACTCAGCTCCTACGAGCAGTACTTC.